These 16 T cell receptor beta chains originate from one sample sequenced in a study of regulatory T cells in long-lasting Graves disease. Construction of TCR beta libraries relied on iRepertoire HTBI primers and on Arm-PCR targeting CDR3 regions. TCRdb re-called the multiplex PCR reads with MiXCR, one entry per CDR3 protein. The sample carries approximately 300,000 distinct CDR3 sequences, under 20% recorded once. Time point denoted: newly diagnosed GD, antithyroid drugs for less than 3 months. Extracted RNA from PBMCs served as the source of the TCR library. The specimen comprised peripheral blood mononuclear cells (PBMCs), sampled at new diagnosis, from a patient treated with antithyroid drugs. These receptors all come from a female donor with Graves disease.

This clonotype was seen ten or more times. The V gene is TRBV7-3, the J gene TRBJ2-1, with D possibly matching TRBD1 (6 bases). The V gene lost 5 bases and the J gene lost 7 bases, with 21 bases spanning the gap. Germline V gene sequence: CDR1 SGHTA, CDR2 FQGTGA. The CDR3 spans 16 residues. CDR3: CASSPMGEGGWNEQFF. CDR3 coding DNA: TGTGCCAGCAGCCCAATGGGTGAAGGGGGTTGGAATGAGCAGTTCTTC.

For this clonotype: Given a much more abundant clone one base away, this may be a read error. The chain uses TRBV6-1 and TRBJ1-2; D is possibly TRBD1 (5 bases). CDR1 and CDR2 (germline): MNHNS, SASEGT. The CDR3 is 13 amino acids. CDR3 region: CVSSEGESYGYTF. DNA for the CDR3: TGTGTCAGCAGTGAAGGGGAGAGCTATGGCTACACCTTC.

This clonotype was recorded at least ten times. This chain links TRBV28 with TRBJ2-5, with TRBD2 identical over 9 bases. The germline CDR1 and CDR2 sequences are MDHEN and SYDVKM. J lost 3 bases, V lost 3 bases, and 8 bases had no gene match. The CDR3 is 16 amino acids. As DNA, the CDR3 is TGTGCCAGCAGTTTGAGTAGCGGGAGATGGAAAGAGACCCAGTACTTC. Protein sequence: CASSLSSGRWKETQYF.

This clonotype was seen at least ten times. The rearrangement uses TRBV24-1 and TRBJ2-3; perhaps TRBD2 as D (5 bases). V was pared by 4 bases and J by 3 bases, with 13 bases between. The CDR3 is made up of 15 amino acids. CDR1 is KGHDR, CDR2 SFDVKD, per germline. CDR3 amino acids: CATSEAAPGTDTQYF. The CDR3 coding sequence is TGTGCCACCAGTGAGGCAGCGCCGGGGACAGATACGCAGTATTTT.

This clonotype was detected many times. The CDR3 coding sequence is TGTGCCAGCAGTTTGGGGGGATCCGGGACAGCCTATGAAAAACTGTTTTTT. Its translation is CASSLGGSGTAYEKLFF. V gene TRBV27 combines with J gene TRBJ1-4, with 7 nucleotides matching TRBD1. The germline V gene has CDR1 MNHEY and CDR2 SMNVEV (reference sequence). CDR3 length: 17 residues. Trimming cost V 3 bases and J 6 bases; bases outside gene matches: 13.

This clonotype has only a few counts. V is TRBV28 and J is TRBJ2-3, with D unclear. Germline V gene data show CDR1 as MDHEN and CDR2 as SYDVKM. V lost 4 bases to trimming and J lost 4 bases, with 15 bases between them. There are 15 residues in the CDR3. The CDR3 DNA sequence: TGTGCCAGCAGTTCCGAGACCCCACCTTCAGATACGCAGTATTTT. Its translation: CASSSETPPSDTQYF.

V gene TRBV27 combines with J gene TRBJ2-3, with D possibly TRBD2 on 5 matching bases. The germline V gene has CDR1 MNHEY and CDR2 SMNVEV (reference sequence). V dropped 6 bases and J dropped 8 bases, with 18 bases sitting between them. This CDR3 spans 14 amino acids. CDR3 loop: CASRGLAGGVTQYF. The CDR3 DNA is TGTGCCAGCAGAGGCCTAGCCGGTGGAGTTACGCAGTATTTT.

This sequence joins TRBV27 and TRBJ2-3; 12 bases map to TRBD2. The V gene end was trimmed by 6 bases and the J gene end by 0 bases; junction bases not matched to a gene: 7. This CDR3 has 17 amino acids. CDR1 is MNHEY, CDR2 SMNVEV, per germline (reference sequence). CDR3 nucleotide sequence: TGTGCCAGCAGAACCGGGACTAGCGGGTCTAGCACAGATACGCAGTATTTT. It translates to CASRTGTSGSSTDTQYF.

The chain combines TRBV20-1 with TRBJ1-4; D ambiguous. In germline, CDR1 is DFQATT, CDR2 SNEGSKA (reference sequence). This CDR3 has 11 amino acids. V was shortened by 3 bases and J by 12 bases, with 11 bases between the two germline ends. The CDR3 loop is CSASEEVELFF. The CDR3 coding sequence is TGCAGTGCTAGTGAGGAGGTCGAACTGTTTTTT.

This clonotype was seen a handful of times. The chain uses TRBV6-1 and TRBJ2-3; 14 nucleotides agree with TRBD2. Germline V CDR1 and CDR2: MNHNS, SASEGT. This CDR3 is 18 amino acids long. V was pared by 8 bases and J by 5 bases, with 15 bases of the junction left unmatched. The CDR3, as DNA: TGTGCCAGCGGCACACCTCCGGGACTAGCGGGAGTTGGAGATACGCAGTATTTT. The encoded protein is CASGTPPGLAGVGDTQYF.

In regard to this clonotype: A junction end diverges from the germline sequence, so it may reflect a read error. V gene TRBV3-1 combines with J gene TRBJ1-2, with TRBD1 as a possible D gene (5 bases). The germline V gene has CDR1 LGHDT and CDR2 YNNKEL (reference sequence). The CDR3 spans 13 residues. CDR3 DNA: TGTGCCAGCAGCGGGACGGTTGTCTATAGCTACACCTTC. This gives the protein CASSGTVVYSYTF.

This clonotype was seen ten or more times. This chain uses TRBV10-3 with TRBJ2-2; D gene ambiguous. This CDR3 region has 15 residues. V lost 4 bases to trimming and J lost 3 bases, with 12 bases between them. In germline, CDR1 is ENHRY, CDR2 SYGVKD. In DNA, the CDR3 is TGTGCCATCAGTGTCGAGGCCTCAGACACCGGGGAGCTGTTTTTT. Encoded protein: CAISVEASDTGELFF.

This clonotype was seen many times. The gene calls are TRBV7-9 and TRBJ2-2; no reliable D call. There are 16 residues in the CDR3. V was cut by 5 bases and J by 0 bases, with 13 bases left in between. Germline V gene data show CDR1 as SEHNR and CDR2 as FQNEAQ (reference sequence). The CDR3 DNA reads TGTGCCAGCAGCGCCCCAGGACGGGCGAACACCGGGGAGCTGTTTTTT. This encodes CASSAPGRANTGELFF. Full variable domain (rest looked up from reference TRBV7-9 and TRBJ2-2): DTGVSQNPRHKITKRGQNVTFRCDPISEHNRLYWYRQTLGQGPEFLTYFQNEAQLEKSRLLSDRFSAERPKGSFSTLEIQRTEQGDSAMYLCASSAPGRANTGELFFGEGSRLTVL.

V usage is TRBV20-1 and J usage is TRBJ2-1; 8 bases line up with TRBD2. The junction had 5 bases not matched to a gene; V was cut back by 6 bases and J by 4 bases. This CDR3 contains 13 residues. Germline values: CDR1 DFQATT, CDR2 SNEGSKA (reference sequence). The CDR3 here is CSASAGVYNEQFF. DNA of the CDR3: TGCAGTGCCTCAGCGGGAGTGTACAATGAGCAGTTCTTC.

The chain has TRBV10-2 and TRBJ2-1; the D gene is possibly TRBD1 (6 bases). Germline lookup yields CDR1 WSHSY and CDR2 SAAADI. Trimming left V 0 bases short and J 5 bases short, with 14 bases between. This CDR3 is 16 amino acids long. CDR3 loop: CASSESRTAVNNEQFF. CDR3 sequence (DNA): TGCGCCAGCAGTGAGTCCCGGACAGCTGTGAACAATGAGCAGTTCTTC.

The table lists this clonotype with many counts. The chain joins TRBV30 to TRBJ1-2; a weak D match, TRBD1 (5 bases). V was pared by 4 bases and J by 8 bases, with 17 bases between. Germline V lookup: CDR1 GTSNPN, CDR2 SVGIG (reference sequence). The CDR3 runs to 13 residues. The CDR3 DNA reads as TGTGCCTGGATGTTTGGGCTAGGGGAGGGCTACACCTTC. Translation gives CAWMFGLGEGYTF.